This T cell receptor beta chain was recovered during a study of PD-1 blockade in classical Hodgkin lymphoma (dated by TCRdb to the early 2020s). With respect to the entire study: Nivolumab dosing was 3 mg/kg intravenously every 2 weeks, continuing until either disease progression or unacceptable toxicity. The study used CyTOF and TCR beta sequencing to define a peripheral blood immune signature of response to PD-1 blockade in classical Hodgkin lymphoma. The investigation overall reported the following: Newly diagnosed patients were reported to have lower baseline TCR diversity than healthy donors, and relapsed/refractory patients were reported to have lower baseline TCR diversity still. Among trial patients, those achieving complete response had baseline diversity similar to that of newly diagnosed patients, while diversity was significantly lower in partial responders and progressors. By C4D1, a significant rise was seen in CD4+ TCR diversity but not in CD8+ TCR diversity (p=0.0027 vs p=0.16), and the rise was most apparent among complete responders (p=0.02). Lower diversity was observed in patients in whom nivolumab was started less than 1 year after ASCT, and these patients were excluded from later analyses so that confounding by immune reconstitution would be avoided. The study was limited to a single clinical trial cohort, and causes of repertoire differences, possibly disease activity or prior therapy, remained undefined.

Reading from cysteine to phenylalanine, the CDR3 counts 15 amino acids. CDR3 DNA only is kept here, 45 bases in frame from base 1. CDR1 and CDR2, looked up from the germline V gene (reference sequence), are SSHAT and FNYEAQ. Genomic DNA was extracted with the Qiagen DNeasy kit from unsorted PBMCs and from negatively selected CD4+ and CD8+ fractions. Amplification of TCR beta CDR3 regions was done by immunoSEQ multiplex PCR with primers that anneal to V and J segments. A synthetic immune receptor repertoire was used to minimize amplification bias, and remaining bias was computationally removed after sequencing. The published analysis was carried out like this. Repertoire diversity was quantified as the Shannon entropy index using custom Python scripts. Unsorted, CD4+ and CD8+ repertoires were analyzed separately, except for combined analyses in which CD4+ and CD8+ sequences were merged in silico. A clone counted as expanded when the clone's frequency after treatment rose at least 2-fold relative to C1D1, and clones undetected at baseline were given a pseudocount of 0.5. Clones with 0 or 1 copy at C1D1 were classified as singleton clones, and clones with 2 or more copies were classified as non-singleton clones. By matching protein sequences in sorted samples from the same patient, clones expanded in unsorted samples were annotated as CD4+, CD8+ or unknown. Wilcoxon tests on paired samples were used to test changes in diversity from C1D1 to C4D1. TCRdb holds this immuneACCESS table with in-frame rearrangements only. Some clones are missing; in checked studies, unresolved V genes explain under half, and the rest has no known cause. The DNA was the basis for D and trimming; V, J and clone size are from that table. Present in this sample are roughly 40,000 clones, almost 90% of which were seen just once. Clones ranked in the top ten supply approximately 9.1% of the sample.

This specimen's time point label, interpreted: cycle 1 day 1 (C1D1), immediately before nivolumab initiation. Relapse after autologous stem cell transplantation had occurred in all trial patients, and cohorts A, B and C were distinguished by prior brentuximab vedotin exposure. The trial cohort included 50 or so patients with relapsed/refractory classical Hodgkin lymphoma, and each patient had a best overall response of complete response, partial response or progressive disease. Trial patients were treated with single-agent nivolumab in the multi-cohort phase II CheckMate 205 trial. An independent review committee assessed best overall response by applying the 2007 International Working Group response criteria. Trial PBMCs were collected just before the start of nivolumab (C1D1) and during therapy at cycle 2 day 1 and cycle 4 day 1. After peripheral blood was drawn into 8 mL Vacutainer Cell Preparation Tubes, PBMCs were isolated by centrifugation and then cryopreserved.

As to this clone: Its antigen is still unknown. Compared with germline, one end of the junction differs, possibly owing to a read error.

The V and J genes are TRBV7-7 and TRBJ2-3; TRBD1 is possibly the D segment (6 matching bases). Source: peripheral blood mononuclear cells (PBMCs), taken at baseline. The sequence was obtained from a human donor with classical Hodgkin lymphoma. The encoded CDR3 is CASSLGTLSTDTQYF. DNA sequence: TGTGCTAGCAGCCTCGGGACACTTAGCACAGATACGCAGTATTTT.